Sequencing of this T cell receptor (beta chain) was carried out in a study of T cell responses to AZD1222 COVID-19 vaccine. General observations from the study: The study found vaccine-associated CD4 TCRs spanning spike, dominant at 160-218 and 743-854.

The V end was cut by 1 base, the J end by 0 bases, with 12 bases between. In germline, CDR1 is LNHNV, CDR2 YYDKDF (reference sequence). CDR3 length: 16 amino acids. In regard to this clone: What it binds is not known.

Profiling relied on immunoSEQ multiplex PCR, and the TCRdb table lists in-frame clones only, not all of them. The profile shows about 150,000 clones, about 90% of them singletons. The receptor was derived from an adult in good health. The input for sequencing was peripheral blood, taken on day 0 of AZD1222 vaccination. The V and J genes are TRBV15 and TRBJ1-1; D may be TRBD1 (5 bases). CDR3 in DNA: TGTGCCACCAGCAGAGGGGTTCAGGGAATGAACACTGAAGCTTTCTTT. Translating gives CATSRGVQGMNTEAFF.